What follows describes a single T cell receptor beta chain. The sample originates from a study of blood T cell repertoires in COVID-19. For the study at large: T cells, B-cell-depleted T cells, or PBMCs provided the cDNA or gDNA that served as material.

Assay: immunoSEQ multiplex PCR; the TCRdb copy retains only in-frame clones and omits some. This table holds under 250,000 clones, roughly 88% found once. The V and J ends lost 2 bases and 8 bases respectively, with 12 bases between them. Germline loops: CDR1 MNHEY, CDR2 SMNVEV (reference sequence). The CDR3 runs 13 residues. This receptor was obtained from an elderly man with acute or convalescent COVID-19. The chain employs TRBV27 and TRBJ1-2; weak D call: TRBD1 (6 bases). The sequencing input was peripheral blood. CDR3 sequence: CASSLDRRRGYTF. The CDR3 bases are TGTGCCAGCAGTTTAGACAGGCGAAGGGGCTACACCTTC.